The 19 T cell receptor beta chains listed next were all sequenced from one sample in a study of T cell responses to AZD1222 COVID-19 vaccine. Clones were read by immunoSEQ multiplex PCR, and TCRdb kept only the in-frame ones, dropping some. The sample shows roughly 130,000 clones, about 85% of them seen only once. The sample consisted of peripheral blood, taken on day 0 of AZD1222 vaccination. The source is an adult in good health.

The CDR3 DNA is TGTGCCAGCAGAGTGGGGGGGCATGAGCAGTTCTTC. It encodes CASRVGGHEQFF. V and J are TRBV28 and TRBJ2-1; tentative D call: TRBD2 (7 bases). CDR3 length equals 12 residues. V was clipped by 6 bases and J by 8 bases, with 11 bases between them. Germline V gene data show CDR1 as MDHEN and CDR2 as SYDVKM.

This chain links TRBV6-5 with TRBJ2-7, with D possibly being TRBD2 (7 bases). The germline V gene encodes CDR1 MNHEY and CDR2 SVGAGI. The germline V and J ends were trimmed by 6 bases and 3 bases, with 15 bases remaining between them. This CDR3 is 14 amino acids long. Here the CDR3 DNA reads TGTGCCAGCAGAAGGGGGAGGGTCCACTACGAGCAGTACTTC. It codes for CASRRGRVHYEQYF.

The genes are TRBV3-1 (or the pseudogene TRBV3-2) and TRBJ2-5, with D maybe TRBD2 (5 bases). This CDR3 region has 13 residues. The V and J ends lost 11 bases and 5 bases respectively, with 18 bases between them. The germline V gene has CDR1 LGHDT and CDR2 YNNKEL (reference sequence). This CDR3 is CAGFAREWETQYF. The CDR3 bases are TGTGCCGGCTTCGCAAGGGAGTGGGAGACCCAGTACTTC.

The CDR3 coding sequence is TGTGCCAGCAGCTTAGTAGGTGCGGGTCGAGCCTACAATGAGCAGTTCTTC. Translated, it gives CASSLVGAGRAYNEQFF. This chain links TRBV7-2 with TRBJ2-1; D is perhaps TRBD2 (5 bases). The germline V gene encodes CDR1 SGHTA and CDR2 FQGNSA. CDR3 length: 17 residues. V lost 1 base, J lost 2 bases, and 15 bases lay in between.

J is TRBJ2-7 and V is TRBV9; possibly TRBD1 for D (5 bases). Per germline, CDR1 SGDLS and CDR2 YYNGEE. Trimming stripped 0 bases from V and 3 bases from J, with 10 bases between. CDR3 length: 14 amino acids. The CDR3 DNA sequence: TGTGCCAGCAGCGTAGAGCAGGGAAACTACGAGCAGTACTTC. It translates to CASSVEQGNYEQYF.

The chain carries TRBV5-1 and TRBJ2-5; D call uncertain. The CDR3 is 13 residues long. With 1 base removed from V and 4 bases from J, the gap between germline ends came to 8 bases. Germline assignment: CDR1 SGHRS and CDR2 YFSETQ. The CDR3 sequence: CASSLTILETQYF. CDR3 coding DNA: TGCGCCAGCAGCTTGACAATCCTAGAGACCCAGTACTTC.

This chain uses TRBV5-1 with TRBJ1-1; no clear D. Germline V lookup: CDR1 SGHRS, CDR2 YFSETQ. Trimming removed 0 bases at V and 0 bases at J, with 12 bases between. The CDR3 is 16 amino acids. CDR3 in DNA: TGCGCCAGCAGCTTGGAGGGAGGCATACTGAACACTGAAGCTTTCTTT. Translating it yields CASSLEGGILNTEAFF. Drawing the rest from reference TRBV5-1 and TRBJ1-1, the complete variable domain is KAGVTQTPRYLIKTRGQQVTLSCSPISGHRSVSWYQQTPGQGLQFLFEYFSETQRNKGNFPGRFSGRQFSNSRSEMNVSTLELGDSALYLCASSLEGGILNTEAFFGQGTRLTVV.

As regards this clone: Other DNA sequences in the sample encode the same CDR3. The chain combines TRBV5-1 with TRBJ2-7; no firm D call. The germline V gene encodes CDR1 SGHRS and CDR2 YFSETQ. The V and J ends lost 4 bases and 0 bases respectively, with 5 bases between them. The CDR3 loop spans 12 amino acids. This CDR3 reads CASSSDSYEQYF. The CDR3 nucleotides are TGCGCCAGCAGCAGCGACTCCTACGAGCAGTACTTC. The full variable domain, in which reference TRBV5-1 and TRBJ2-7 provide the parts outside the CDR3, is KAGVTQTPRYLIKTRGQQVTLSCSPISGHRSVSWYQQTPGQGLQFLFEYFSETQRNKGNFPGRFSGRQFSNSRSEMNVSTLELGDSALYLCASSSDSYEQYFGPGTRLTVT.

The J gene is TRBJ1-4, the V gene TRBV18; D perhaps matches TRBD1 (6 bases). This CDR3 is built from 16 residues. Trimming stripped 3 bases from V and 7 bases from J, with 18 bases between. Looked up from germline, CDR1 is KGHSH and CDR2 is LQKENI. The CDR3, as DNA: TGTGCCAGCTCACCTAGGACAGTCCGAACGACTGAAAAACTGTTTTTT. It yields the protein CASSPRTVRTTEKLFF. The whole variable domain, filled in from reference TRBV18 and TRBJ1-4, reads NAGVMQNPRHLVRRRGQEARLRCSPMKGHSHVYWYRQLPEEGLKFMVYLQKENIIDESGMPKERFSAEFPKEGPSILRIQQVVRGDSAAYFCASSPRTVRTTEKLFFGSGTQLSVL.

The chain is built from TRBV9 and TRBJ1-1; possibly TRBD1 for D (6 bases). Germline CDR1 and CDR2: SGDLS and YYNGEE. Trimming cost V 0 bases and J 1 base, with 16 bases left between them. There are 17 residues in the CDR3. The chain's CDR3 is CASSVDGQMGGNTEAFF. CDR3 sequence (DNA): TGTGCCAGCAGCGTAGACGGACAGATGGGGGGGAACACTGAAGCTTTCTTT. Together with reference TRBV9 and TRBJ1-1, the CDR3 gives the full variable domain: DSGVTQTPKHLITATGQRVTLRCSPRSGDLSVYWYQQSLDQGLQFLIQYYNGEERAKGNILERFSAQQFPDLHSELNLSSLELGDSALYFCASSVDGQMGGNTEAFFGQGTRLTVV.

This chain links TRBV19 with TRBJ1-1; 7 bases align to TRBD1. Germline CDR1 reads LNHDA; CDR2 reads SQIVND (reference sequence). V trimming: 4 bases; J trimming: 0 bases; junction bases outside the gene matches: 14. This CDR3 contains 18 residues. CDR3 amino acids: CASSKGVAGGPMNTEAFF. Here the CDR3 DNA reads TGTGCCAGTAGTAAGGGGGTGGCAGGGGGGCCTATGAACACTGAAGCTTTCTTT.

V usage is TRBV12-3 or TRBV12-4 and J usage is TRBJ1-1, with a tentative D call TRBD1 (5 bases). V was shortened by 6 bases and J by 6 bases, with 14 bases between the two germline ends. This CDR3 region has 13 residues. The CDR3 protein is CASRDTGLAEAFF. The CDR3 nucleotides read TGTGCCAGCAGGGATACAGGTTTAGCTGAAGCTTTCTTT.

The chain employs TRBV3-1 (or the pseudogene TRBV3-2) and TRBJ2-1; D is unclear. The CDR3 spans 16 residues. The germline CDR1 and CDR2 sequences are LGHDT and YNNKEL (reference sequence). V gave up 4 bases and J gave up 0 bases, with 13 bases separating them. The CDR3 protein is CASSLRGLGSYNEQFF. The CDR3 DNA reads TGTGCCAGCAGCCTTCGAGGATTGGGCTCCTACAATGAGCAGTTCTTC.

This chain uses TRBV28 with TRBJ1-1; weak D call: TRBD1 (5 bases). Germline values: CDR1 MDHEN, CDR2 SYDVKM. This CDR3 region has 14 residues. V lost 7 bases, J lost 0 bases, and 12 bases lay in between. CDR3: CASTPGAVNTEAFF. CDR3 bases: TGTGCCAGCACCCCCGGGGCGGTGAACACTGAAGCTTTCTTT.

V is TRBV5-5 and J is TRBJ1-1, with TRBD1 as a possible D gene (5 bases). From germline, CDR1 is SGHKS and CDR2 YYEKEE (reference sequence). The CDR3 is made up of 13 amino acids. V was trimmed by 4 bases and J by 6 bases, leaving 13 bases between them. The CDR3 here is CASSNYRLAEAFF. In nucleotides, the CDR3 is TGTGCCAGCAGCAACTACAGGTTAGCTGAAGCTTTCTTT.

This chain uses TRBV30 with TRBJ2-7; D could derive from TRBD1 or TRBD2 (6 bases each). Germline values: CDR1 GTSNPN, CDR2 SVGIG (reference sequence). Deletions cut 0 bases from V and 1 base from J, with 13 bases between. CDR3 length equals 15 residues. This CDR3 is CAWSVGGQGSYEQYF. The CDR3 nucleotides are TGTGCCTGGAGTGTCGGGGGCCAGGGATCCTACGAGCAGTACTTC.

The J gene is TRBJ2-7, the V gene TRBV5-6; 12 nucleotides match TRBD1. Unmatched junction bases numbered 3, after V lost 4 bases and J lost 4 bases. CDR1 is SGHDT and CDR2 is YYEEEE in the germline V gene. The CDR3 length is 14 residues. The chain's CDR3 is CASSVGQGAYEQYF. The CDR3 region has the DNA TGTGCCAGCAGCGTGGGACAGGGGGCTTACGAGCAGTACTTC.

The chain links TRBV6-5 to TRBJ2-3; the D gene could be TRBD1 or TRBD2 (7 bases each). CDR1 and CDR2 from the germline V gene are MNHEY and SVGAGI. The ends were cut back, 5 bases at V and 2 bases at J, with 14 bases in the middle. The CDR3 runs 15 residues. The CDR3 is CASSLRGGPTDTQYF. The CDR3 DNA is TGTGCCAGCAGTCTCAGGGGGGGCCCCACAGATACGCAGTATTTT.

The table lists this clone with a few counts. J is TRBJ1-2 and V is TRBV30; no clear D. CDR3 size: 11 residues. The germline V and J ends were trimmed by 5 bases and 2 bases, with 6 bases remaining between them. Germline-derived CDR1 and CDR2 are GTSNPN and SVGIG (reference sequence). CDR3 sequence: CAWALNYGYTF. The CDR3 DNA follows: TGTGCCTGGGCTCTAAACTATGGCTACACCTTC.